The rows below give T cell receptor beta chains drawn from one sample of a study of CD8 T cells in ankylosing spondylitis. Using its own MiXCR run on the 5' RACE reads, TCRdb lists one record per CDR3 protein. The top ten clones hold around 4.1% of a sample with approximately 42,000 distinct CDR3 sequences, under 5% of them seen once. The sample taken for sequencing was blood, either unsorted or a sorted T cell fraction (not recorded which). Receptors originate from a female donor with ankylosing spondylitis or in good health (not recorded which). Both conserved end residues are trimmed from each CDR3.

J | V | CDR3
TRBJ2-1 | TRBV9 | ASSVRGTGTNNEQF
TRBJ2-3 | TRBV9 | ASSVGARGARGDTQY
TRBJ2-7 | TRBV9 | ASSVAEGHYEQY
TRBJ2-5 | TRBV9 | ASSGTGTGAETQY
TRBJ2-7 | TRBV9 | ASSPTPALSYEQY
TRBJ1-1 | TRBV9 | ASSVDPWNTEAF
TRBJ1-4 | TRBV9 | ASSPQQGFNEKLF
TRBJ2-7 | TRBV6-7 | ASSPGQGGEQY
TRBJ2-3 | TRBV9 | ASSPPGTSTDTQY
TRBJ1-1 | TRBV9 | ASSVGDSRAEAF
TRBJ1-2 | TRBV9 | ASSVGTNPTYGYT
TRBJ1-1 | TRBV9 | ASSPQTGGDTEAF
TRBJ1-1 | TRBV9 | ASSVVAEGTEAF
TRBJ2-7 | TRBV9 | ASSVSETHYEQY
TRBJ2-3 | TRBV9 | ASSVATDNTQY
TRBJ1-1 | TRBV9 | ASGRQGVNTEAF
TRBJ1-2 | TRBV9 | ASSAGQASYGYT
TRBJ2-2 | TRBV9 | ASSPRDRENTGELF
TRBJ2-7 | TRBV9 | ASSGPTGEQY
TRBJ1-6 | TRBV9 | ASSPRQGGSPLH
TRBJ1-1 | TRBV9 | ASSVDRVRTEAF
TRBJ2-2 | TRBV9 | ASSPGQGFSNTGELF
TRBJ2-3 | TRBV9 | ASSVRSTGTDTQY
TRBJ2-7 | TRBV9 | ASSVDPRQSYEQY
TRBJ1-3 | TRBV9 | ASSVATPPGVAGNTIY
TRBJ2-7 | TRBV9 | ASSVGSPGYEQY
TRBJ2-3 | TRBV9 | ASSAGVGAGDTQY
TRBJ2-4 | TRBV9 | ASSVVGDRGDIQY
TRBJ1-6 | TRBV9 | ASSEDDNSGTVNSPLH
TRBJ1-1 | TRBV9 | ASSVDWDNTEAF
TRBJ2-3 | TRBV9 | ASSAFTDTQY
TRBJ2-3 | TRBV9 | ASSVLGGTDTQY
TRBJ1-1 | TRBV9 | ASSVGSSGEQAEAF
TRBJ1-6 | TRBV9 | ASSVEGVPSYNSPLH
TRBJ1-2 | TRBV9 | ASSNRDSFFGYGYT
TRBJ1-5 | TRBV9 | ASSVGRSNQPQH
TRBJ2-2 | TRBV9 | ASSVTGGAGGNTGELF
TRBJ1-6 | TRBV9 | ASSVARQGDSPLH
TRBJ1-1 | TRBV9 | ASSISPGDTEAF
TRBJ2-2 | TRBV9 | ASSLRAGGLNTGELF
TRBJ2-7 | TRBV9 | ASSSMGRSYEQY
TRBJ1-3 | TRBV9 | ASSADSGIHSGNTIY
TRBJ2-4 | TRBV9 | ASSVAGQFHDFDLAKNIQY
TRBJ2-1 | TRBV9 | ASSVGGLNEQF